This entry features one T cell receptor (beta chain) sequence. The antigen is undetermined. TCRdb used MiXCR to reprocess the 5' RACE reads, holding one entry per CDR3 protein. This sample carries roughly 380,000 distinct CDR3 sequences, approximately 27% of them seen once, and the ten largest clones take roughly 14%. This entry is derived from a study of T-cell memory formation after mild COVID-19. Study-level findings and limits: Some clones that responded turned up in pre-infection memory, which suggests that cross-reactive memory joined in. Contracting clones from day 15 to 85 had balanced CD4/CD8; later expanders favoured CD4+.

The CDR3 consists of 16 residues. Trimming took 3 bases from V and 3 from J, leaving 18 bases between them. Looked up from germline, CDR1 is MDHEN and CDR2 is SYDVKM. Specimen: PBMCs or a T cell subset sorted from them (not recorded which). The clonotype was recovered from an adult woman who had mild COVID-19 (a few samples of this study predate the infection). Cell type and time point are not known. The chain has TRBV28 and TRBJ2-7; perhaps TRBD1 as D (5 bases). The CDR3 region has the DNA TGTGCCAGCAGTTTTTACTTCAGACAGTCCTACTACGAGCAGTACTTC. Its protein product is CASSFYFRQSYYEQYF.